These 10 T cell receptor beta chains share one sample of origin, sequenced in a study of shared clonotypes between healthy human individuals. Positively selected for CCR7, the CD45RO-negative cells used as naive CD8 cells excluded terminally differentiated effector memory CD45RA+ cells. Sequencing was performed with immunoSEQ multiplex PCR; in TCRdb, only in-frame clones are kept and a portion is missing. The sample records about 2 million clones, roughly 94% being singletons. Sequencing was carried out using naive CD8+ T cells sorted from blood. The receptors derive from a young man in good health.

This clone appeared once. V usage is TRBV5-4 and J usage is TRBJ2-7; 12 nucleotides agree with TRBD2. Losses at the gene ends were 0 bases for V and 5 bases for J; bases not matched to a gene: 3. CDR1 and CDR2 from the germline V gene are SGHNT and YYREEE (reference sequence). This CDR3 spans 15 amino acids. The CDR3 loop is CASSLAGLAGNEQYF. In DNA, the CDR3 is TGTGCCAGCAGCTTGGCCGGACTAGCGGGAAACGAGCAGTACTTC. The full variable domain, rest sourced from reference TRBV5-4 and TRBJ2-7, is ETGVTQSPTHLIKTRGQQVTLRCSSQSGHNTVSWYQQALGQGPQFIFQYYREEENGRGNFPPRFSGLQFPNYSSELNVNALELDDSALYLCASSLAGLAGNEQYFGPGTRLTVT.

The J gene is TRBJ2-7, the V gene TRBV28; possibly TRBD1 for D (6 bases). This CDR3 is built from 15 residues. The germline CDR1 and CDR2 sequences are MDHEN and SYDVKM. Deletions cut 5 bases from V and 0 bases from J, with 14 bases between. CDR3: CASSPSGTPSYEQYF. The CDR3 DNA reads TGTGCCAGCAGTCCGTCCGGGACACCCTCCTACGAGCAGTACTTC.

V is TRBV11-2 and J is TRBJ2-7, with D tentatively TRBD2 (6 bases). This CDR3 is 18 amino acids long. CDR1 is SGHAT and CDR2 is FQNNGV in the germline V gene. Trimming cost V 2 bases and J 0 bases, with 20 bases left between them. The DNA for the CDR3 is TGTGCCAGCAGCTTACCAAGAGTAGGACGGGAGAGCTCCTACGAGCAGTACTTC. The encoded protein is CASSLPRVGRESSYEQYF. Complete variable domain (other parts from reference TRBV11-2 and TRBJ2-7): EAGVAQSPRYKIIEKRQSVAFWCNPISGHATLYWYQQILGQGPKLLIQFQNNGVVDDSQLPKDRFSAERLKGVDSTLKIQPAKLEDSAVYLCASSLPRVGRESSYEQYFGPGTRLTVT.

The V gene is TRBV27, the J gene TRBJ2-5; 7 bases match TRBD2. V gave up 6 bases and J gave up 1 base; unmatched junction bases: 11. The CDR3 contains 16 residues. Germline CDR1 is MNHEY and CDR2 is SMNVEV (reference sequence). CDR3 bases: TGTGCCAGCAGCCTACGGGGGGAGGGAAGCCAAGAGACCCAGTACTTC. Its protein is CASSLRGEGSQETQYF.

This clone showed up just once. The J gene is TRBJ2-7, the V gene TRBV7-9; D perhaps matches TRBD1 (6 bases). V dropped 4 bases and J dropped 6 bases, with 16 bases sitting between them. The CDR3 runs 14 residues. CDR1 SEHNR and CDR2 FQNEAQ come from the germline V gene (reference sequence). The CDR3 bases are TGTGCCAGCAGCTGGACAGAGAACCTAGGCGAGCAGTACTTC. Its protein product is CASSWTENLGEQYF.

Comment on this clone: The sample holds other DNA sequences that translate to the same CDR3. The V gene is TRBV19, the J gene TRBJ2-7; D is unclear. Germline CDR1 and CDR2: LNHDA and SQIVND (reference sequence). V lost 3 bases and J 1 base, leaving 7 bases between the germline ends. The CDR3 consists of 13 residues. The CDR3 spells CASSISPSYEQYF. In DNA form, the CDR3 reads TGTGCCAGTAGTATTTCTCCTTCCTACGAGCAGTACTTC.

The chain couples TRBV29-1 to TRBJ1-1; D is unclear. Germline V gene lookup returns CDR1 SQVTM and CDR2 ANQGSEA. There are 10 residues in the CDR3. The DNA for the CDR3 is TGCACCGCTGGGAACACTGAAGCTTTCTTT. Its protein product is CTAGNTEAFF.

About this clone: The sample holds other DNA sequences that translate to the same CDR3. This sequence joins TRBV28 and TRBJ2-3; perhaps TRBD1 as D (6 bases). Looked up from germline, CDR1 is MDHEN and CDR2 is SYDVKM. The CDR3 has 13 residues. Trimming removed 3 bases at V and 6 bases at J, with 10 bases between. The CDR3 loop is CASSFQGTDTQYF. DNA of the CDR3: TGTGCCAGCAGTTTCCAGGGGACCGATACGCAGTATTTT. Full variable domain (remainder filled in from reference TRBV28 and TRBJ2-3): DVKVTQSSRYLVKRTGEKVFLECVQDMDHENMFWYRQDPGLGLRLIYFSYDVKMKEKGDIPEGYSVSREKKERFSLILESASTNQTSMYLCASSFQGTDTQYFGPGTRLTVL.

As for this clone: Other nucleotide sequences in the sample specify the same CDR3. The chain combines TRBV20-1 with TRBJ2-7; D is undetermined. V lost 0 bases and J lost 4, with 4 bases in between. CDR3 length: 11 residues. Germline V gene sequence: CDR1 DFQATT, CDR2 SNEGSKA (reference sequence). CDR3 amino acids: CSARDYYEQYF. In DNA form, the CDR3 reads TGCAGTGCTAGAGATTATTACGAGCAGTACTTC.

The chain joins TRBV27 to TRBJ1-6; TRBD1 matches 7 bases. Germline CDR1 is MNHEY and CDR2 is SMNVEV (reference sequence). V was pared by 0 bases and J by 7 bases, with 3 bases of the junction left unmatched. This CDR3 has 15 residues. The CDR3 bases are TGTGCCAGCAGTTTATCCCAGGGGGGGAATTCACCCCTCCACTTT. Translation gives CASSLSQGGNSPLHF.